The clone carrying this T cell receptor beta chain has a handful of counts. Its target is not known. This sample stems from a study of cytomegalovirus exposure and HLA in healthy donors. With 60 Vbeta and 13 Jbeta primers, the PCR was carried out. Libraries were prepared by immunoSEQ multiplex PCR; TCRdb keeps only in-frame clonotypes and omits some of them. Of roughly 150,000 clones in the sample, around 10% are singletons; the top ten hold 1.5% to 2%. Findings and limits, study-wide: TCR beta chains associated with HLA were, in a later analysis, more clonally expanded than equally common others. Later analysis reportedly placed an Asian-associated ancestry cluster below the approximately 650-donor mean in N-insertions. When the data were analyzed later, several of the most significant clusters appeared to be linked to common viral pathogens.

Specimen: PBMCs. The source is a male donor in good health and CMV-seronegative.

The CDR3, as DNA: TGTGCCAGCAGTGAACGACAGGGGAAAAGCTACGAGCAGTACTTC. As protein: CASSERQGKSYEQYF. The V call is TRBV2, the J call TRBJ2-7; 8 nucleotides align to TRBD1. The germline gives CDR1 SNHLY, CDR2 FYNNEI. CDR3 length: 15 amino acids. V trimming: 2 bases; J trimming: 3 bases; junction bases outside the gene matches: 6.